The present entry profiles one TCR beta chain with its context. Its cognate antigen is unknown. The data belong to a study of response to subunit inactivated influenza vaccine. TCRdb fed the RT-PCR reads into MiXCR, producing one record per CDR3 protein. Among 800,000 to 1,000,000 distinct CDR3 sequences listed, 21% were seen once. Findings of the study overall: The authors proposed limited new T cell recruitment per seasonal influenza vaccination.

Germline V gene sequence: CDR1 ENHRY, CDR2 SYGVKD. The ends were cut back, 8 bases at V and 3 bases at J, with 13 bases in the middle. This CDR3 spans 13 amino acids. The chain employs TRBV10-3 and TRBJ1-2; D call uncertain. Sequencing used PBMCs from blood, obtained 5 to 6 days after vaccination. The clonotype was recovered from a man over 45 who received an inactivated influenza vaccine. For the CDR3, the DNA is TGTGCCATCCGCGCCGGGGATCACTATGGCTACACCTTC. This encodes CAIRAGDHYGYTF.